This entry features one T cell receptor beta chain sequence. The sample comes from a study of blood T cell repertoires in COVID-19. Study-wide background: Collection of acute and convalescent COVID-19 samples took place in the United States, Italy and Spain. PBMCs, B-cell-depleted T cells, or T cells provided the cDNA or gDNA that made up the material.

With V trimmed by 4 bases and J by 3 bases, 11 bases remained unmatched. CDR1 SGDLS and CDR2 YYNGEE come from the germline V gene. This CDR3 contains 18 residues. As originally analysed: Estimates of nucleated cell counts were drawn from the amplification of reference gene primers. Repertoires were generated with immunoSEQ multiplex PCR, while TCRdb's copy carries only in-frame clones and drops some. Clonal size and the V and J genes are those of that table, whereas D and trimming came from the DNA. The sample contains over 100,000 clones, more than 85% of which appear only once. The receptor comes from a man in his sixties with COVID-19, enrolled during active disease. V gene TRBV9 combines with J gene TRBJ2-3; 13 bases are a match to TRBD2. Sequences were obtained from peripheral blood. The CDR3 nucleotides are TGTGCCAGCAGCCCGAGTCGGACTAGCGGGGGACCTACAGATACGCAGTATTTT. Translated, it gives CASSPSRTSGGPTDTQYF. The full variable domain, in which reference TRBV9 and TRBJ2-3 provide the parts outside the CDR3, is DSGVTQTPKHLITATGQRVTLRCSPRSGDLSVYWYQQSLDQGLQFLIQYYNGEERAKGNILERFSAQQFPDLHSELNLSSLELGDSALYFCASSPSRTSGGPTDTQYFGPGTRLTVL.